This record looks at one TCR beta chain sequence and its context. The data are from a study of blood T cell repertoires in COVID-19. In the study overall: The study drew acute and convalescent COVID-19 samples from the United States, Italy and Spain. PBMCs, B-cell-depleted T cells, or T cells provided the cDNA or gDNA that made up the material.

Method: immunoSEQ multiplex PCR; TCRdb's copy keeps in-frame clones and lacks some. This sample yields approximately 150,000 clones, of which around nine tenths are seen a single time; 2% to 3% belongs to the top ten. Germline-derived CDR1 and CDR2 are MDHEN and SYDVKM. This CDR3 is 16 amino acids long. Trimming removed 6 bases from V and 4 bases from J, with 21 bases in between. The chain recombines TRBV28 with TRBJ1-2; a weak D match, TRBD1 (5 bases). Sequencing was carried out using peripheral blood. This receptor was identified in a woman of 80 years or more with COVID-19, enrolled during active disease. This CDR3 reads CASSRGRQHLFYGYTF. CDR3 bases: TGTGCCAGCAGCCGAGGCCGACAGCACCTATTCTATGGCTACACCTTC.